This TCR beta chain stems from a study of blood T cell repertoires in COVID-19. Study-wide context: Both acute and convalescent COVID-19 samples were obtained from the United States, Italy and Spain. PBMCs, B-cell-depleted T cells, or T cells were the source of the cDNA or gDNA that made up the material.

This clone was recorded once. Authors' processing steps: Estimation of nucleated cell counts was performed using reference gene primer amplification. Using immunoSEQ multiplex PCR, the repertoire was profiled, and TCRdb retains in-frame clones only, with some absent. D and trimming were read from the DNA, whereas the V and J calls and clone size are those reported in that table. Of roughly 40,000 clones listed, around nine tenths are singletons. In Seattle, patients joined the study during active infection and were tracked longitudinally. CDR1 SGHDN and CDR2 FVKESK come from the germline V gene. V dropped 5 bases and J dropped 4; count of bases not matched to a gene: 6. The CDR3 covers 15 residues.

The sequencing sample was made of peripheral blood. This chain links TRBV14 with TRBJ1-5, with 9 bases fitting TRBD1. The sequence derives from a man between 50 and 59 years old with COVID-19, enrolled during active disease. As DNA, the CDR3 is TGTGCCAGCAGCACACGGGACAGGGCAAATCAGCCCCAGCATTTT. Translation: CASSTRDRANQPQHF.